This T cell receptor (beta chain) came from a study of technical replicates of blood from a few donors. Trimming stripped 9 bases from V and 3 bases from J, with 15 bases between. The CDR3 has 14 residues. Germline V gene data show CDR1 as SGHTS and CDR2 as YDEGEE. The assay was immunoSEQ multiplex PCR, and TCRdb's table has in-frame clones only and misses some. The data contain tens of thousands of clones, roughly 94% of them singletons. This clone was observed a single time. This receptor was taken from a human donor in good health. The source material was T cells isolated from PBMCs. This rearrangement joins TRBV5-8 to TRBJ2-2; possible D gene TRBD1, 5 bases. CDR3 DNA: TGTGCCACCTTTGTAAGGGGTTACACCGGGGAGCTGTTTTTT. Amino acid sequence: CATFVRGYTGELFF.